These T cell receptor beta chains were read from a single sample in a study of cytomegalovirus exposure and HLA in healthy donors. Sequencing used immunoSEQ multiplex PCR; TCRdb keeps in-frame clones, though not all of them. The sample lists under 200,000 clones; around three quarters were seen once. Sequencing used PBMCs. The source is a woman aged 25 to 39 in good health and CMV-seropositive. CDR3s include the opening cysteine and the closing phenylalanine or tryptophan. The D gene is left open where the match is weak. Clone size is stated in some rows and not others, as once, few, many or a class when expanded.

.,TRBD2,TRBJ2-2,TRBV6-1,CASSAYSGGASGELFF,TGTGCCAGCAGTGCTTATAGCGGGGGGGCGTCCGGGGAGCTGTTTTTT
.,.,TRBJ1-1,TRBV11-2,CASSLERGTEAFF,TGTGCCAGCAGCTTAGAGCGGGGAACTGAAGCTTTCTTT
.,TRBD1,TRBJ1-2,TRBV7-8,CASSPQTGGFFYGYTF,TGTGCCAGCAGCCCTCAGACAGGGGGCTTTTTCTATGGCTACACCTTC
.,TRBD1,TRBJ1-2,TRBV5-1,CASSLAAQTGDGYTF,TGCGCCAGCAGCTTGGCGGCTCAGACAGGGGATGGCTACACCTTC
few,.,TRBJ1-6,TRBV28,CASSSVGRWLNSPLHF,TGTGCCAGCAGTTCGGTTGGTAGATGGTTAAACTCACCCCTCCACTTT
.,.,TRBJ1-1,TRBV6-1,CASSARNRVNTEAFF,TGTGCCAGCAGTGCCAGGAACAGGGTAAACACTGAAGCTTTCTTT
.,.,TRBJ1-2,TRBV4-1,CASSQEQDGYTF,TGCGCCAGCAGCCAAGAACAGGATGGCTACACCTTC
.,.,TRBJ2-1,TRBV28,CASSRSPTRLSSYNEQFF,TGTGCCAGCAGCCGATCCCCGACTCGTCTTAGCTCCTACAATGAGCAGTTCTTC
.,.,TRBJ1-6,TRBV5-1,CASSFRPGENSPLHF,TGCGCCAGCAGCTTCCGGCCAGGGGAAAATTCACCCCTCCACTTT
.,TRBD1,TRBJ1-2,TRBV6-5,CASSYSKGQHGGYTF,TGTGCCAGCAGTTACTCCAAGGGACAGCATGGTGGCTACACCTTC
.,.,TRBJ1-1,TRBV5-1,CASRRQANTEAFF,TGCGCCAGCCGGAGACAGGCGAACACTGAAGCTTTCTTT
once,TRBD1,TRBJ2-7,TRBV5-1,CASSLATGESSYEQYF,TGCGCCAGCAGCTTGGCCACAGGGGAGAGCTCCTACGAGCAGTACTTC
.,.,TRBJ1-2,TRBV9,CASSVAAGYGYGYTF,TGTGCCAGCAGCGTAGCTGCAGGGTACGGCTATGGCTACACCTTC
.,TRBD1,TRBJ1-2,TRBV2,CASSEEGQARGYTF,TGTGCCAGCAGTGAAGAAGGACAGGCTCGGGGCTACACCTTC
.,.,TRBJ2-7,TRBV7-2,CASSLSFYEQYF,TGTGCCAGCAGCTTATCCTTCTACGAGCAGTACTTC
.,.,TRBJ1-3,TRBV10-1,CASSESGAGNTIYF,TGCGCCAGCAGTGAGTCAGGGGCTGGAAACACCATATATTTT
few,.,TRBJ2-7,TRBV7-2,CASSLEAGEGHYEQYF,TGTGCCAGCAGCTTAGAGGCAGGGGAGGGCCACTACGAGCAGTACTTC
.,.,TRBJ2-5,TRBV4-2,CASSQGGDQETQYF,TGTGCCAGCAGCCAAGGGGGGGACCAAGAGACCCAGTACTTC
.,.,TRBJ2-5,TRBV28,CASRTYDIQETQYF,TGTGCCAGCAGGACCTACGACATCCAAGAGACCCAGTACTTC
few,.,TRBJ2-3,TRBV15,CATSGGGFSTDTQYF,TGTGCCACCAGCGGGGGCGGCTTTAGCACAGATACGCAGTATTTT
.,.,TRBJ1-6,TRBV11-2,CASSLTGDYNSPLHF,TGTGCCAGCAGCTTGACCGGGGACTATAATTCACCCCTCCACTTT
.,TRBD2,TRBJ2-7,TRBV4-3,CASSQVSGASYEQYF,TGCGCCAGCAGCCAAGTTAGCGGGGCCTCCTACGAGCAGTACTTC
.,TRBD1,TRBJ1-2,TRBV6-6,CASSYTVDRGDNGYTF,TGTGCCAGCAGTTACACCGTGGACAGGGGGGATAATGGCTACACCTTC
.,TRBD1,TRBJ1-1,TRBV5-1,CASSPRGDTEAFF,TGCGCCAGCAGCCCCAGGGGGGACACTGAAGCTTTCTTT
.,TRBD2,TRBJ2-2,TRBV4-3,CASSPYGTSGRAGELFF,TGCGCCAGCAGCCCGTACGGGACTAGCGGGAGGGCCGGGGAGCTGTTTTTT
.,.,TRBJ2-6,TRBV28,CASSFRGRGPSGANVLTF,TGTGCCAGCAGTTTTCGGGGCAGGGGTCCCTCTGGGGCCAACGTCCTGACTTTC
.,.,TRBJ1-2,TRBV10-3,CAISELVGGFYGYTF,TGTGCCATCAGTGAGTTGGTTGGAGGCTTCTATGGCTACACCTTC
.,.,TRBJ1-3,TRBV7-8,CASSRHTDTIYF,TGTGCCAGCAGTAGACATACGGACACCATATATTTT
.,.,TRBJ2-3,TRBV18,CASSRGGSGADTQYF,TGTGCCAGCTCTCGCGGGGGCTCGGGGGCAGATACGCAGTATTTT
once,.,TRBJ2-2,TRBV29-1,CSVGGPGNGELFF,TGCAGCGTGGGGGGGCCAGGGAACGGGGAGCTGTTTTTT
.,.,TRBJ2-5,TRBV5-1,CASGEGTPNGGQYF,TGCGCCAGTGGGGAGGGGACACCAAACGGTGGCCAGTACTTC
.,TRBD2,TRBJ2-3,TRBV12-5,CASGLVLAGGLSTDTQYF,TGTGCTAGTGGTTTGGTGTTGGCGGGAGGTCTCAGCACAGATACGCAGTATTTT
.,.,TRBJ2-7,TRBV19,CASRVQEPYEQYF,TGTGCCAGTAGGGTACAGGAGCCCTACGAGCAGTACTTC
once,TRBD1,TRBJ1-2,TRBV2,CASRGDRSNYGYTF,TGTGCCAGCAGAGGGGACAGGAGTAACTATGGCTACACCTTC
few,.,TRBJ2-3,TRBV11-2,CASSFSGDTQYF,TGTGCCAGCAGCTTCTCGGGAGATACGCAGTATTTT